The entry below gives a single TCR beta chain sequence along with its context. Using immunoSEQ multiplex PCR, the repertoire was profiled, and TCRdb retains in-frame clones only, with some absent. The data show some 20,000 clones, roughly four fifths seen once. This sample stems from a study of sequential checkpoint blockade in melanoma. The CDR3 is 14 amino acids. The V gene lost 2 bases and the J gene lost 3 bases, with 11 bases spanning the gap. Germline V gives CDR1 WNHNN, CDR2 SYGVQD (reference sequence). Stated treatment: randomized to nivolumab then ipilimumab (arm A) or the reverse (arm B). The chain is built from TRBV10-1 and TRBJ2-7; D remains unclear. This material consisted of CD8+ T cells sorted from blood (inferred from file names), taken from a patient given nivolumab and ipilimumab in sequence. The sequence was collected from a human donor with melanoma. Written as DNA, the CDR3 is TGCGCCAGCAGTGAGGGGCAGCTAAACTACGAGCAGTACTTC. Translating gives CASSEGQLNYEQYF.